This TCR beta chain was recorded in a study of OX40 agonist ivuxolimab in advanced cancers. Study in general: The dose-escalation cohort was just under 85% male, with a mean age of 60 years, ranging roughly 23 to 79. Therapy given before enrollment (anti-PD-1, anti-PD-L1 or anti-CTLA-4) was allowed, and under 45% had some. Partial responses were achieved by three patients, one with hepatocellular carcinoma and two with cutaneous melanoma. Study-wide points: Antigen specificity was not determined for the expanded peripheral T cells.

Sequencing used immunoSEQ multiplex PCR; TCRdb keeps in-frame clones, though not all of them. The table lists tens of thousands of clones, less than 90% of them singletons. About this clone: Its antigen is unidentified.

This sequence was found in an adult with an advanced solid tumor such as melanoma, head and neck, liver or kidney cancer. The starting material was CD4+ or CD8+ T cells sorted from blood, obtained in a trial of the OX40 agonist ivuxolimab.

DNA of the CDR3: TGTGCCATCGGGACGGACAGGGACACTGAAGCTTTCTTT. Protein sequence: CAIGTDRDTEAFF. V and J are TRBV10-3 and TRBJ1-1, with 8 bases identical to TRBD1. CDR3 length equals 13 residues. J gave up 3 bases and V 8 bases, and 5 bases lay outside the gene matches. CDR1 is ENHRY, CDR2 SYGVKD, per germline.